The rows below give T cell receptor beta chains drawn from one sample of a study of blood T cell repertoires in COVID-19. Only in-frame clones appear in the TCRdb table, and some are missing; sequencing was by immunoSEQ multiplex PCR. Altogether around 100,000 clones are present, 89% being singletons, with the ten largest covering roughly 17%. The specimen was peripheral blood. The source is a woman older than 75 in a cohort sampled during active COVID-19. CDR3s include the opening cysteine and the closing phenylalanine or tryptophan. Each record gives: clone size, V gene, J gene, D gene, CDR3 protein, CDR3 DNA. A D gene is named only where the DNA matches it firmly. A clone size is listed for some rows: how often the clone was seen (once, few, many), or a class if it is expanded.

size: once
V: TRBV5-1
J: TRBJ1-6
D: -
CDR3: CASSLEAEDSPLHF
DNA: TGCGCCAGCAGCTTGGAGGCCGAGGATTCACCCCTCCACTTT

size: -
V: TRBV3-1/TRBV3-2
J: TRBJ2-1
D: TRBD2
CDR3: CASSHYSSGGSGYNEQFF
DNA: TGTGCCAGCAGCCATTATAGTAGCGGGGGGAGTGGCTACAATGAGCAGTTCTTC

size: -
V: TRBV4-1
J: TRBJ2-1
D: TRBD2
CDR3: CASSKLAIDYNEQFF
DNA: TGCGCCAGCAGCAAACTAGCGATCGACTACAATGAGCAGTTCTTC

size: -
V: TRBV30
J: TRBJ2-1
D: TRBD1
CDR3: CAWSGLSSTGSSYNEQFF
DNA: TGTGCCTGGAGTGGGCTTTCCTCGACAGGGAGCTCCTACAATGAGCAGTTCTTC

size: -
V: TRBV3-1/TRBV3-2
J: TRBJ2-2
D: TRBD2
CDR3: CASREAGTSGTGELFF
DNA: TGTGCCAGCAGAGAGGCCGGGACTAGCGGCACCGGGGAGCTGTTTTTT

size: -
V: TRBV12-3/TRBV12-4
J: TRBJ2-5
D: TRBD1
CDR3: CASSRGGRETQYF
DNA: TGTGCCAGCAGCAGAGGGGGCCGGGAGACCCAGTACTTC

size: -
V: TRBV10-3
J: TRBJ1-5
D: -
CDR3: CAISESDNVSNQPQHF
DNA: TGTGCCATCAGTGAGTCGGACAACGTTAGCAATCAGCCCCAGCATTTT

size: -
V: TRBV13
J: TRBJ2-2
D: TRBD1
CDR3: CASSFTWTGGDTGELFF
DNA: TGTGCCAGCAGCTTCACCTGGACAGGGGGGGACACTGGGGAGCTGTTTTTT

size: -
V: TRBV14
J: TRBJ2-3
D: TRBD2
CDR3: CASSLLAGADTQYF
DNA: TGTGCCAGCAGTTTGCTAGCGGGTGCAGATACGCAGTATTTT

size: -
V: TRBV24-1
J: TRBJ2-1
D: -
CDR3: CATSATGNEQFF
DNA: TGTGCCACCAGTGCAACAGGAAATGAGCAGTTCTTC

size: -
V: TRBV3-1/TRBV3-2
J: TRBJ1-4
D: -
CDR3: CASSRAPAGEKLFF
DNA: TGTGCCAGCAGCCGAGCCCCGGCGGGGGAAAAACTGTTTTTT

size: -
V: TRBV3-1/TRBV3-2
J: TRBJ2-7
D: TRBD2
CDR3: CASSQGLTSGITYEQYF
DNA: TGTGCCAGCAGCCAAGGATTGACTAGCGGGATTACCTACGAGCAGTACTTC

size: -
V: TRBV11-3
J: TRBJ2-3
D: -
CDR3: CASSKRSVGGDTQYF
DNA: TGTGCCAGCAGCAAAAGATCGGTTGGTGGAGATACGCAGTATTTT

size: -
V: TRBV2
J: TRBJ2-3
D: TRBD2
CDR3: CASWASGGSSTQYF
DNA: TGTGCCAGCTGGGCTAGCGGGGGAAGCAGTACGCAGTATTTT

size: -
V: TRBV5-1
J: TRBJ2-2
D: TRBD2
CDR3: CASSETSGSPRGELFF
DNA: TGCGCCAGCAGCGAGACTAGCGGGAGCCCTCGGGGGGAGCTGTTTTTT

size: -
V: TRBV11-3
J: TRBJ2-1
D: TRBD2
CDR3: CASAKLAGAHNEQFF
DNA: TGTGCCAGCGCAAAACTAGCGGGGGCCCACAATGAGCAGTTCTTC

size: -
V: TRBV18
J: TRBJ2-6
D: -
CDR3: CASSPPGLISGANVLTF
DNA: TGTGCCAGCTCACCACCGGGACTGATCTCTGGGGCCAACGTCCTGACTTTC

size: -
V: TRBV2
J: TRBJ2-7
D: TRBD2
CDR3: CASTGTRLAGYEQYF
DNA: TGTGCCAGCACCGGAACAAGACTAGCGGGTTACGAGCAGTACTTC

size: -
V: TRBV4-1
J: TRBJ1-5
D: -
CDR3: CASSQPDNNQPQHF
DNA: TGCGCCAGCAGCCAACCGGACAACAATCAGCCCCAGCATTTT

size: -
V: TRBV3-1/TRBV3-2
J: TRBJ2-1
D: TRBD1
CDR3: CASSSGTGGNEQFF
DNA: TGTGCCAGCAGCTCCGGGACAGGGGGCAATGAGCAGTTCTTC

size: -
V: TRBV24-1
J: TRBJ2-1
D: -
CDR3: CATSGPGGLEQFF
DNA: TGTGCCACCTCTGGGCCCGGGGGGCTTGAGCAGTTCTTC

size: -
V: TRBV6-5
J: TRBJ2-7
D: TRBD2
CDR3: CASISLAGAGEQYF
DNA: TGTGCCAGCATTTCTCTAGCGGGGGCGGGGGAGCAGTACTTC

size: few
V: TRBV18
J: TRBJ1-6
D: -
CDR3: CASSPPGGANSPLHF
DNA: TGTGCCAGCTCACCACCAGGCGGGGCGAATTCACCCCTCCACTTT

size: -
V: TRBV5-1
J: TRBJ2-7
D: TRBD1
CDR3: CASSLEGTGGIEQYF
DNA: TGCGCCAGCAGCCTGGAGGGGACAGGGGGAATCGAGCAGTACTTC

size: -
V: TRBV5-1
J: TRBJ2-7
D: -
CDR3: CASSAGQSYEQYF
DNA: TGCGCCAGCAGTGCCGGACAGAGCTACGAGCAGTACTTC

size: -
V: TRBV5-8
J: TRBJ2-6
D: -
CDR3: CASTRSGANVLTF
DNA: TGTGCCAGCACCCGCTCTGGGGCCAACGTCCTGACTTTC

size: -
V: TRBV9
J: TRBJ2-3
D: -
CDR3: CASSVEQAQYF
DNA: TGTGCCAGCAGCGTAGAACAAGCGCAGTATTTT

size: -
V: TRBV5-1
J: TRBJ2-1
D: -
CDR3: CASSLAVTTPNEQFF
DNA: TGCGCCAGCAGCTTGGCCGTGACTACCCCCAATGAGCAGTTCTTC

size: -
V: TRBV5-1
J: TRBJ2-4
D: -
CDR3: CASSLASKNIQYF
DNA: TGCGCCAGCAGCTTGGCGTCCAAAAACATTCAGTACTTC

size: -
V: TRBV10-3
J: TRBJ1-6
D: -
CDR3: CAVGYEVRNSPLHF
DNA: TGTGCCGTCGGGTACGAGGTGAGAAATTCACCCCTCCACTTT

size: -
V: TRBV12-3/TRBV12-4
J: TRBJ1-1
D: -
CDR3: CASSKDMATEAFF
DNA: TGTGCCAGCAGTAAAGACATGGCCACTGAAGCTTTCTTT

size: -
V: TRBV19
J: TRBJ2-7
D: TRBD1
CDR3: CASGPTGTGVQEQYF
DNA: TGTGCCAGTGGTCCCACCGGGACAGGCGTACAAGAGCAGTACTTC

size: few
V: TRBV4-2
J: TRBJ2-1
D: TRBD2
CDR3: CASSQVLAGTYNEQFF
DNA: TGTGCCAGCAGCCAAGTTCTAGCGGGAACTTACAATGAGCAGTTCTTC

size: -
V: TRBV3-1/TRBV3-2
J: TRBJ2-7
D: -
CDR3: CASSPTGGDEQYF
DNA: TGTGCCAGCAGCCCGACGGGGGGCGACGAGCAGTACTTC

size: -
V: TRBV7-3
J: TRBJ2-1
D: TRBD1
CDR3: CASSSDRAGYNEQFF
DNA: TGTGCCAGCAGTTCAGACAGGGCAGGGTACAATGAGCAGTTCTTC

size: once
V: TRBV3-1/TRBV3-2
J: TRBJ2-2
D: -
CDR3: CASSQLDTNTGELFF
DNA: TGTGCCAGCAGCCAATTGGACACCAACACCGGGGAGCTGTTTTTT

size: -
V: TRBV28
J: TRBJ2-5
D: TRBD2
CDR3: CASRELAGGWQETQYF
DNA: TGTGCCAGCAGGGAACTAGCGGGAGGATGGCAAGAGACCCAGTACTTC

size: -
V: TRBV19
J: TRBJ2-5
D: TRBD1
CDR3: CASRPTGLDQETQYF
DNA: TGTGCCAGTAGGCCGACAGGGTTGGATCAAGAGACCCAGTACTTC

size: -
V: TRBV9
J: TRBJ2-7
D: TRBD2
CDR3: CASSVEGTSWGEQYF
DNA: TGTGCCAGCAGCGTAGAAGGGACTAGCTGGGGAGAGCAGTACTTC

size: -
V: TRBV6-1
J: TRBJ1-5
D: TRBD1
CDR3: CASSEMEGQGGNQPQHF
DNA: TGTGCCAGCAGTGAAATGGAAGGACAGGGAGGCAATCAGCCCCAGCATTTT

size: -
V: TRBV3-1/TRBV3-2
J: TRBJ2-7
D: TRBD1
CDR3: CASSQEDRPFYEQYF
DNA: TGTGCCAGCAGCCAAGAGGACAGGCCCTTTTACGAGCAGTACTTC